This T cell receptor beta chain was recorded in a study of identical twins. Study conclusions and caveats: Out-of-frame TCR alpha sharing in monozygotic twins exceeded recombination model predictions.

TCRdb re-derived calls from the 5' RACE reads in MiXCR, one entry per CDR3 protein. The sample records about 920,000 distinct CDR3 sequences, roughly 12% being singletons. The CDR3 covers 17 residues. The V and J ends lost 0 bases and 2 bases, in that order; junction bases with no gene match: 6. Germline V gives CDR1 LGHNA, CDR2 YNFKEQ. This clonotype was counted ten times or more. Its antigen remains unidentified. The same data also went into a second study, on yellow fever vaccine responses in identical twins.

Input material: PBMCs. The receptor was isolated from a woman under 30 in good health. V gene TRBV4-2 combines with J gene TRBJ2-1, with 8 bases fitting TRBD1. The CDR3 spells CASSQDLRQGTYNEQFF. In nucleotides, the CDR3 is TGTGCCAGCAGCCAAGATCTGAGACAGGGGACCTACAATGAGCAGTTCTTC.